The sequence of this T cell receptor (beta chain) was determined in a study of blood T cells in healthy people across ages. Findings and limits, study-wide: Higher diversity, along with more naive CD4+ cells, distinguished long-lived donors from aged donors.

Germline V CDR1 and CDR2: SGHTA, FQGNSA. The CDR3 has 16 residues. Primed by a sample-barcoded 5' primer and a J-beta primer mix, a second PCR proceeded for 7 to 11 cycles. MiXCR, applied by TCRdb to the 5' RACE reads, yields one record per CDR3 protein. The data contain hundreds of thousands of distinct CDR3 sequences, 44% of them singletons. Comment on this clonotype: Its specificity is not known. The junction differs from germline at one of its ends, possibly a read error.

This TCR was sampled from a man aged 55 to 70 in good health. Material: blood. V is TRBV7-2 and J is TRBJ2-3, with D possibly matching TRBD1 (5 bases). CDR3 protein: CVSSSRLQVKTDTQYF. The CDR3 DNA is TGTGTCAGCAGTTCAAGGCTACAGGTGAAGACAGATACGCAGTATTTT.